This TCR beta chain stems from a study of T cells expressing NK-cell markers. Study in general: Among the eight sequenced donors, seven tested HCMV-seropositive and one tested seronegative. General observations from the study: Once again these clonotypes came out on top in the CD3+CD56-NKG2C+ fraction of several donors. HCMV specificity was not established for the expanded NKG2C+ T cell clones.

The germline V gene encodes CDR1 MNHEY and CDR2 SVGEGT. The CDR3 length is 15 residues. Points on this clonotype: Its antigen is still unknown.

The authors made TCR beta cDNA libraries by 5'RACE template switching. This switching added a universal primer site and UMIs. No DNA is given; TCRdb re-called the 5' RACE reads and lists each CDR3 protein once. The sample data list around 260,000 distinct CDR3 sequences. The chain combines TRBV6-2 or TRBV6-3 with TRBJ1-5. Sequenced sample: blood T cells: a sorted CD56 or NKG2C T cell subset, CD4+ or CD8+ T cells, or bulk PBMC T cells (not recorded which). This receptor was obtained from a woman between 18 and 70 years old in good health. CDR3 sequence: CASRKGLYSNQPQHF.